This T cell receptor beta chain was sequenced in a study of OX40 agonist ivuxolimab in advanced cancers. The overall study: Dose-escalation patients' cancers were hepatocellular carcinoma, melanoma, renal cell or head and neck cancer. General study points: Near-lowest levels of clonal expansion characterized partial responders at 0.1-3.0 mg/kg.

Repertoires were generated with immunoSEQ multiplex PCR, while TCRdb's copy carries only in-frame clones and drops some. Among about 41,000 clones listed, about 89% were seen once. Losses at the gene ends were 10 bases for V and 1 base for J; bases not matched to a gene: 4. CDR3 size: 13 residues. Germline V gene lookup returns CDR1 LNHDA and CDR2 SQIVND (reference sequence). This clone occurred once. Its antigen remains unknown. V is TRBV19 and J is TRBJ2-3; 8 bases map to TRBD1. Material: CD4+ or CD8+ T cells sorted from blood, obtained in a trial of the OX40 agonist ivuxolimab. The TCR comes from an adult with an advanced solid tumor such as melanoma, head and neck, liver or kidney cancer. CDR3 DNA: TGTGCCACCGTGGACAGGGGCACAGATACGCAGTATTTT. It codes for CATVDRGTDTQYF. Based on the CDR3 plus reference TRBV19 and TRBJ2-3, the full variable domain is DGGITQSPKYLFRKEGQNVTLSCEQNLNHDAMYWYRQDPGQGLRLIYYSQIVNDFQKGDIAEGYSVSREKKESFPLTVTSAQKNPTAFYLCATVDRGTDTQYFGPGTRLTVL.